The 18 T cell receptor beta chains reported below all come from one sample, sequenced in a study of blood T cell repertoires in COVID-19. Method: immunoSEQ multiplex PCR; TCRdb's copy keeps in-frame clones and lacks some. Found here are under 250,000 clones, 80% to 95% of them singletons; the top ten hold around 0.84%. Sequencing used peripheral blood. The receptors shown here come from a man aged 60 to 75 with COVID-19, enrolled during active disease.

This clone was seen once. The J gene is TRBJ2-3, the V gene TRBV5-1, with a weak D call TRBD2 (6 bases). Trimming stripped 2 bases from V and 0 bases from J, with 10 bases between. This CDR3 comprises 15 residues. The V gene's germline CDR1 is SGHRS and CDR2 YFSETQ. Written as DNA, the CDR3 is TGCGCCAGCAGCTTACCCGGGACTAGCACAGATACGCAGTATTTT. It yields the protein CASSLPGTSTDTQYF.

This chain links TRBV5-1 with TRBJ1-2; no clear D. Looked up from germline, CDR1 is SGHRS and CDR2 is YFSETQ. The CDR3 is 16 residues long. Between the trimmed V and J ends, which lost 0 bases and 3 bases, there was a span of 15 bases. The CDR3 DNA reads as TGCGCCAGCAGCTTGGAGTCTGTCGGGCGGGACTATGGCTACACCTTC. This translates into CASSLESVGRDYGYTF.

This clone was recorded a few times. CDR3 amino acids: CASSLSGQGSSYEQYF. In DNA, the CDR3 is TGTGCCAGCAGCTTATCGGGACAGGGGAGCTCCTACGAGCAGTACTTC. V and J are TRBV7-2 and TRBJ2-7; 10 nucleotides line up with TRBD1. The germline CDR1 and CDR2 sequences are SGHTA and FQGNSA. J gave up 0 bases and V 2 bases, and 4 bases lay outside the gene matches. The CDR3 length is 16 residues.

The chain couples TRBV11-2 to TRBJ2-7, with TRBD2 as a possible D gene (6 bases). The V end was cut by 0 bases, the J end by 6 bases, with 9 bases between. Germline V gives CDR1 SGHAT, CDR2 FQNNGV. There are 13 residues in the CDR3. For the CDR3, the DNA is TGTGCCAGCAGCTTAGAGGTTAGCGGCGAGCAGTACTTC. Encoded protein: CASSLEVSGEQYF. Full variable domain (outside the CDR3, taken from reference TRBV11-2 and TRBJ2-7): EAGVAQSPRYKIIEKRQSVAFWCNPISGHATLYWYQQILGQGPKLLIQFQNNGVVDDSQLPKDRFSAERLKGVDSTLKIQPAKLEDSAVYLCASSLEVSGEQYFGPGTRLTVT.

J is TRBJ1-2 and V is TRBV9; tentative D call: TRBD1 (5 bases). The CDR3 has 14 amino acids. The germline gives CDR1 SGDLS, CDR2 YYNGEE. Trimming stripped 8 bases from V and 3 bases from J, with 17 bases between. The CDR3 nucleotides are TGTGCCAGTCGCCCGGGGGGGGGATACTATGGCTACACCTTC. This sequence encodes CASRPGGGYYGYTF.

The V gene is TRBV4-2, the J gene TRBJ1-1; no clear D. The length of the CDR3 is 17 residues. Trimming cost V 0 bases and J 5 bases, with 19 bases left between them. Germline V gene data show CDR1 as LGHNA and CDR2 as YNFKEQ. CDR3 sequence reads: CASSQDESTPPRTEAFF. The CDR3, as DNA: TGTGCCAGCAGCCAAGATGAATCAACGCCTCCGAGGACTGAAGCTTTCTTT.

In nucleotides, the CDR3 is TGTGCCAGTAGTATTGGCCCGGGCGAGCAGTACTTC. Translation: CASSIGPGEQYF. The V gene is TRBV19, the J gene TRBJ2-7; D uncertain. This CDR3 has 12 residues. Germline V gene data show CDR1 as LNHDA and CDR2 as SQIVND (reference sequence). V lost 3 bases and J 6 bases, leaving 9 bases between the germline ends.

V usage is TRBV7-2 and J usage is TRBJ2-1; TRBD1 aligns across 9 bases. Germline V gene data show CDR1 as SGHTA and CDR2 as FQGNSA. The CDR3 spans 15 residues. Losses at the gene ends were 5 bases for V and 3 bases for J; bases not matched to a gene: 5. DNA of the CDR3: TGTGCCAGCAGCCTTGACAGGGGGTACTACAATGAGCAGTTCTTC. It is translated as CASSLDRGYYNEQFF.

The chain recombines TRBV7-4 with TRBJ1-2, with a tentative D call TRBD1 (5 bases). Per germline, CDR1 SGHVT and CDR2 SQSDAQ. The CDR3 consists of 17 residues. With 4 bases removed from V and 4 bases from J, the gap between germline ends came to 22 bases. In DNA form, the CDR3 reads TGTGCCAGCAGCTCCACCAAGGGAGGCCAGGGAGCCTATGGCTACACCTTC. It is translated as CASSSTKGGQGAYGYTF.

The chain employs TRBV3-1 (or the pseudogene TRBV3-2) and TRBJ1-6, with 8 bases aligning to TRBD1. Germline CDR1 reads LGHDT; CDR2 reads YNNKEL (reference sequence). The junction had 7 bases not matched to a gene; V was cut back by 4 bases and J by 5 bases. The CDR3 contains 16 residues. CDR3 in amino acids: CASSPGQGDHNSPLHF. Written as DNA, the CDR3 is TGTGCCAGCAGCCCTGGACAGGGCGACCATAATTCACCCCTCCACTTT.

V is TRBV28 and J is TRBJ2-2; 7 bases fit TRBD2. Germline V gene data show CDR1 as MDHEN and CDR2 as SYDVKM. V dropped 5 bases and J dropped 0; count of bases not matched to a gene: 6. This CDR3 has 16 residues. CDR3 bases: TGTGCCAGCAGTGACCCCCGGGGGGCGAACACCGGGGAGCTGTTTTTT. Residues: CASSDPRGANTGELFF. Full variable domain (rest looked up from reference TRBV28 and TRBJ2-2): DVKVTQSSRYLVKRTGEKVFLECVQDMDHENMFWYRQDPGLGLRLIYFSYDVKMKEKGDIPEGYSVSREKKERFSLILESASTNQTSMYLCASSDPRGANTGELFFGEGSRLTVL.

The chain joins TRBV7-6 to TRBJ2-4; 8 positions match TRBD1. J was trimmed by 7 bases and V by 4 bases; bases with no gene match: 9. This CDR3 comprises 15 residues. Germline CDR1 reads SGHVS; CDR2 reads FNYEAQ. The CDR3 nucleotides read TGTGCCAGCAGCTCCAGCTCGGACAGGGAGAACATTCAGTACTTC. Its protein product is CASSSSSDRENIQYF. Full variable domain (missing parts from reference TRBV7-6 and TRBJ2-4): GAGVSQSPRYKVTKRGQDVALRCDPISGHVSLYWYRQALGQGPEFLTYFNYEAQQDKSGLPNDRFSAERPEGSISTLTIQRTEQRDSAMYRCASSSSSDRENIQYFGAGTRLSVL.

The chain carries TRBV4-1 and TRBJ1-2; 7 bases are shared with TRBD1. The germline gives CDR1 MGHRA, CDR2 YSYEKL. This CDR3 contains 14 residues. Trimming removed 2 bases from V and 6 bases from J; junction bases left unmatched: 6. This CDR3 is CASSQPGQANGYTF. For the CDR3, the DNA is TGCGCCAGCAGCCAACCCGGACAGGCGAATGGCTACACCTTC.

The chain joins TRBV28 to TRBJ1-2; 11 bases match TRBD1. From germline, CDR1 is MDHEN and CDR2 SYDVKM. This CDR3 comprises 16 residues. Trimming at V came to 6 bases and at J to 2 bases, leaving 8 bases not matched to a gene. CDR3 nucleotides: TGTGCCAGCAGCCTAGGGGGGACAGGGGGAAACTATGGCTACACCTTC. As protein: CASSLGGTGGNYGYTF.

The chain is built from TRBV25-1 and TRBJ2-7; no clear D. V was cut by 8 bases and J by 1 base, with 6 bases left in between. CDR1 is MGHDK, CDR2 SYGVNS, per germline. The CDR3 spans 11 residues. CDR3 in amino acids: CASGQSYEQYF. DNA of the CDR3: TGTGCCAGCGGCCAGTCCTACGAGCAGTACTTC.

This chain connects TRBV6-6 to TRBJ1-2, with D possibly being TRBD1 (6 bases). The V end lost 5 bases, the J end lost 2 bases, and 9 bases lay between the germline ends. The germline CDR1 and CDR2 sequences are MNHNY and SVGAGI (reference sequence). The CDR3 has 13 residues. The CDR3 bases are TGTGCCAGCAGTCTGGACAGAAACTATGGCTACACCTTC. This encodes CASSLDRNYGYTF.

V and J are TRBV5-1 and TRBJ2-5, with 10 bases that match TRBD2. CDR3 length equals 17 residues. Germline V gene sequence: CDR1 SGHRS, CDR2 YFSETQ. Losses at the gene ends were 2 bases for V and 1 base for J; bases not matched to a gene: 8. The CDR3, as DNA: TGCGCCAGCAGCTTATCAGCGGGAGGGTATGGCCAAGAGACCCAGTACTTC. Translating gives CASSLSAGGYGQETQYF.

The chain joins TRBV19 to TRBJ2-1; TRBD1 aligns across 7 bases. The CDR3 totals 17 residues. The V segment lost 4 bases and the J segment 2 bases; nucleotides outside the gene matches: 11. Looked up from germline, CDR1 is LNHDA and CDR2 is SQIVND (reference sequence). CDR3 region: CASSTESGTATYNEQFF. As DNA, the CDR3 is TGTGCCAGTAGTACCGAATCCGGGACAGCAACCTACAATGAGCAGTTCTTC. Full variable domain (missing parts from reference TRBV19 and TRBJ2-1): DGGITQSPKYLFRKEGQNVTLSCEQNLNHDAMYWYRQDPGQGLRLIYYSQIVNDFQKGDIAEGYSVSREKKESFPLTVTSAQKNPTAFYLCASSTESGTATYNEQFFGPGTRLTVL.